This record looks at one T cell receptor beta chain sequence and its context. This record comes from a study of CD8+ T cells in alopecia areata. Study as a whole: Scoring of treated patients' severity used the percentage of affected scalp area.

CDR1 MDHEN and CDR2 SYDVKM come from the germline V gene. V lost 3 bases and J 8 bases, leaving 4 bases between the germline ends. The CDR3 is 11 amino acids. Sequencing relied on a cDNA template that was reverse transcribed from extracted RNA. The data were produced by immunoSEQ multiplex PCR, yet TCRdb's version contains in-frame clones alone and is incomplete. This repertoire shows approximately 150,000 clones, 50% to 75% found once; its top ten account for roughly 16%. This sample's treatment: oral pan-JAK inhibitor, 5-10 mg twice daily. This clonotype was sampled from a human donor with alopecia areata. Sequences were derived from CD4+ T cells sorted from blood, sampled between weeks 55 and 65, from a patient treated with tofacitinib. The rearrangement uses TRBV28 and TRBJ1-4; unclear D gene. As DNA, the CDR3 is TGTGCCAGCAGTTTGCGCGAAAAACTGTTTTTT. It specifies CASSLREKLFF.